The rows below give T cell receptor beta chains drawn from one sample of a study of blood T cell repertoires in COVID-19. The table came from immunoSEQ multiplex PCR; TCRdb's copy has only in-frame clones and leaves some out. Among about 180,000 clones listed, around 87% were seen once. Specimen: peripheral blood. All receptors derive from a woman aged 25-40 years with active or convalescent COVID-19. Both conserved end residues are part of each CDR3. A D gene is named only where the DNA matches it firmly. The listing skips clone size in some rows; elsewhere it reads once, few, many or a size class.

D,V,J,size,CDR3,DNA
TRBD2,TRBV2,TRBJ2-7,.,CASSVSGSNEQYF,TGTGCCAGCAGTGTCAGCGGGAGCAACGAGCAGTACTTC
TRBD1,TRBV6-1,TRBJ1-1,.,CASSDWGRTGWNTEAFF,TGTGCCAGCAGTGATTGGGGCCGGACAGGGTGGAACACTGAAGCTTTCTTT
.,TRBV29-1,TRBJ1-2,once,CSAGAGVENYGYTF,TGCAGCGCCGGAGCGGGGGTGGAAAACTATGGCTACACCTTC
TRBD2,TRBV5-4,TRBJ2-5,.,CASSLGLAGETQYF,TGTGCCAGCAGCTTGGGCCTAGCGGGAGAGACCCAGTACTTC
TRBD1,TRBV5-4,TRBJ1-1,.,CASTRGTVNTEAFF,TGTGCCAGCACCCGCGGGACAGTGAACACTGAAGCTTTCTTT
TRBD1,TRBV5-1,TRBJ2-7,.,CASSVDRDYEQYF,TGCGCCAGCAGCGTGGACAGGGACTACGAGCAGTACTTC
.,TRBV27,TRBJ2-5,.,CASSKGDWEETQYF,TGTGCCAGCTCAAAAGGGGACTGGGAGGAGACCCAGTACTTC
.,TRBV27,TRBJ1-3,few,CPRGSGNTIYF,TGTCCACGGGGCTCTGGAAACACCATATATTTT
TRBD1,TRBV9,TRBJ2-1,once,CASSVYRDSYNEQFF,TGTGCCAGCAGCGTCTACCGGGACAGCTACAATGAGCAGTTCTTC
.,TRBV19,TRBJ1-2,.,CASSIGTENYGYTF,TGTGCCAGTAGTATAGGGACAGAAAACTATGGCTACACCTTC
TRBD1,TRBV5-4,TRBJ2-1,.,CASSLPSWDRDHEQFF,TGTGCCAGCAGCTTACCCTCTTGGGACAGGGATCATGAGCAGTTCTTC
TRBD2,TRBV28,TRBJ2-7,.,CASSVGLAGTYEQYF,TGTGCCAGCAGTGTTGGACTAGCGGGAACCTACGAGCAGTACTTC
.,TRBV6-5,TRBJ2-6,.,CASSSQALGANVLTF,TGTGCCAGCAGCAGTCAGGCTCTTGGGGCCAACGTCCTGACTTTC
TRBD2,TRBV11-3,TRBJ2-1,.,CASSLGLAGGPYNNEQFF,TGTGCCAGCAGCTTAGGGCTAGCGGGAGGGCCATATAACAATGAGCAGTTCTTC
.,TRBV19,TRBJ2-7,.,CASSIGRSYEQYF,TGTGCCAGTAGTATAGGCAGGTCCTACGAGCAGTACTTC
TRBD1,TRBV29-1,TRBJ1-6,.,CSVGDRANSPLHF,TGCAGCGTTGGGGACAGGGCGAATTCACCCCTCCACTTT
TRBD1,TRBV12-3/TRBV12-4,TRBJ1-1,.,CASSLGGGTEAFF,TGTGCCAGCAGTCTAGGGGGCGGCACTGAAGCTTTCTTT
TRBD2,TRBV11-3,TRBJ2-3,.,CASSLGRGAITDTQYF,TGTGCCAGCAGCTTAGGGCGGGGGGCCATCACAGATACGCAGTATTTT
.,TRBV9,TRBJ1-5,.,CASSPSQGNQPQHF,TGTGCCAGCAGCCCTAGCCAGGGGAATCAGCCCCAGCATTTT
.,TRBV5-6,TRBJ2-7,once,CASSLGQGRIYEQYF,TGTGCCAGCAGCTTGGGTCAGGGGAGAATCTACGAGCAGTACTTC
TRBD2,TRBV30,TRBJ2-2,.,CAWRLAGGTGELFF,TGTGCCTGGAGGCTAGCGGGGGGCACCGGGGAGCTGTTTTTT
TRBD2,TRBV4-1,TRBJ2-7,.,CASSQGWRGLPPEQYF,TGCGCCAGCAGCCAAGGGTGGCGGGGGTTACCCCCCGAGCAGTACTTC
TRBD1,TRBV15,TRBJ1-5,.,CATSRRTGGNQPQHF,TGTGCCACCAGCAGACGGACAGGGGGGAATCAGCCCCAGCATTTT
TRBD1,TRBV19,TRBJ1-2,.,CASITPGTGRSTYGYTF,TGTGCCAGTATTACCCCCGGGACAGGACGCAGCACTTATGGCTACACCTTC
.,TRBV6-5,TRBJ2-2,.,CASSKSTGELFF,TGTGCCAGCAGTAAATCTACCGGGGAGCTGTTTTTT